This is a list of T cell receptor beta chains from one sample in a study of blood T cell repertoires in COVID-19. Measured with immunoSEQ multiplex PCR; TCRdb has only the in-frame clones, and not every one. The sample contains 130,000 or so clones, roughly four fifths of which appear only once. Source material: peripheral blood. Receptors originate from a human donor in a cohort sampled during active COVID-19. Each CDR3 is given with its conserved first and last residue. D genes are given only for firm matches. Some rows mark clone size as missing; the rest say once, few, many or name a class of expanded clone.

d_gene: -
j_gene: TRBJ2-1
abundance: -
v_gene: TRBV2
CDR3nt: TGTGCCAGCAGGGAGCGGTTAACCTATAATGAGCAGTTCTTC
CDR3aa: CASRERLTYNEQFF

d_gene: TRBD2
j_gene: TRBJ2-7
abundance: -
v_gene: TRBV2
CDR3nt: TGTGCCAGCAGCGGGAGGGGACTTCTCAGCTCCTACGAGCAGTACTTC
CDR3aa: CASSGRGLLSSYEQYF

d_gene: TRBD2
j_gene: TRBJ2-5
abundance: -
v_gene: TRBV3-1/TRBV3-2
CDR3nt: TGTGCCAGCACTGGACTAGCTCAAGAGACCCAGTACTTC
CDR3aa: CASTGLAQETQYF

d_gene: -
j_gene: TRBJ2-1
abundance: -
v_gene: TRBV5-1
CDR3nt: TGCGCCAGCAGCTTGGGCTTAGGGGGGGAATACAATGAGCAGTTCTTC
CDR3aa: CASSLGLGGEYNEQFF

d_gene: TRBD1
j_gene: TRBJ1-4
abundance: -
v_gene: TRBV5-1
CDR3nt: TGCGCCAGCAGCCCCGGACAGGGAGCAACTAATGAAAAACTGTTTTTT
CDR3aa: CASSPGQGATNEKLFF

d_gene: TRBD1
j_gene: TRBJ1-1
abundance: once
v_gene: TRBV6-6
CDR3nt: TGTGCCAGCAGATCTTTGACAGGGGTGTTCGGTGAAGCTTTCTTT
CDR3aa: CASRSLTGVFGEAFF

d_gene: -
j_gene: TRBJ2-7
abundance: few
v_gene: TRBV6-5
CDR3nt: TGTGCCAGCAGTTCCGGGGAGTGGAACTACGAGCAGTACTTC
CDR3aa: CASSSGEWNYEQYF

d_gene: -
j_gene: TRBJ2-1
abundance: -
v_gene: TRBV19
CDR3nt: TGTGCCACTTTTGACAGGTACAATGAGCAGTTCTTC
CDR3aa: CATFDRYNEQFF

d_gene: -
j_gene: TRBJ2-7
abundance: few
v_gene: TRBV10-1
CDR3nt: TGCGCCAGCAGGAGTCTAGACTCCTACGAGCAGTACTTC
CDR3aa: CASRSLDSYEQYF

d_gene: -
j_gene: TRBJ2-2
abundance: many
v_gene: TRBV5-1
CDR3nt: TGCGCCAGCAGCTTGGGACAGACCACCGGGGAGCTGTTTTTT
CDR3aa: CASSLGQTTGELFF

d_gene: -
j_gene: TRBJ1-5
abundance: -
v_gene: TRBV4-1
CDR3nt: TGCGCCAGCAGCCAAGATTCATCGTCCGGGAGCAATCAGCCCCAGCATTTT
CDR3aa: CASSQDSSSGSNQPQHF

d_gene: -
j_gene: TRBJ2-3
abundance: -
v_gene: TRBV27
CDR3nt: TGTGCCAGCAGTTATAGACTGGCACCAGATACGCAGTATTTT
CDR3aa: CASSYRLAPDTQYF

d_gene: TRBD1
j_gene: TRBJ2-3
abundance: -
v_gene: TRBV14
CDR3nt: TGTGCCAGCAGCCCGACAGGGTCCAGCACAGATACGCAGTATTTT
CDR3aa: CASSPTGSSTDTQYF

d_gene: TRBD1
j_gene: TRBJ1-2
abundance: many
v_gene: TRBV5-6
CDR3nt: TGTGCCAGCAGCTTGGCGACAGGGAAGACCAACTATGGCTACACCTTC
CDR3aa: CASSLATGKTNYGYTF

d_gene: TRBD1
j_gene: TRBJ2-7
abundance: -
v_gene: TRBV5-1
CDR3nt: TGCGCCAGCAGCTTGGACCCGGGACAGACCTACGAGCAGTACTTC
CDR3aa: CASSLDPGQTYEQYF

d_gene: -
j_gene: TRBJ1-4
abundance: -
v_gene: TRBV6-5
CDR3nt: TGTGCCAGCCAGGGGTCGGGTAATGAAAAACTGTTTTTT
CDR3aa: CASQGSGNEKLFF

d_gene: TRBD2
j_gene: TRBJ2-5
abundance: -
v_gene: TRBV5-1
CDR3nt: TGCGCCAGCAGCCCCACTAGCGGGTCCCAAGAGACCCAGTACTTC
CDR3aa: CASSPTSGSQETQYF

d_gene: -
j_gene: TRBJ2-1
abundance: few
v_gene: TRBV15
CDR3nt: TGTGCCACCAGCAGCGGACTACACAATGAGCAGTTCTTC
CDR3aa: CATSSGLHNEQFF

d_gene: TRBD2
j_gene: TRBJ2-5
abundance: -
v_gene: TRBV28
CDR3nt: TGTGCCAGCAGACCGGGACTAGCGGGGGCCCAAGAGACCCAGTACTTC
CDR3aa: CASRPGLAGAQETQYF

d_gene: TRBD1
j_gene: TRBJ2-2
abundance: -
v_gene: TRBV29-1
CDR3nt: TGCAGCGTGGACAGGGGTACCGGGGAGCTGTTTTTT
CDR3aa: CSVDRGTGELFF

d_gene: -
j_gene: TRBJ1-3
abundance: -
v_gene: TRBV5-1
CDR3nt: TGCGCCAGCAGGGCGGAATACTCTGGAAACACCATATATTTT
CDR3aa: CASRAEYSGNTIYF

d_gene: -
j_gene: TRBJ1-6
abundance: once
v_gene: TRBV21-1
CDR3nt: TGTGCCAGCAGCAGAGGAAAAACAGGGCCCTATAATTCACCCCTCCACTTT
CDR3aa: CASSRGKTGPYNSPLHF

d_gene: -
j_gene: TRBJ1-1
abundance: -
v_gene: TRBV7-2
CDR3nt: TGTGCCAGCAGCTTACGAGGCAGGAACACTGAAGCTTTCTTT
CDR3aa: CASSLRGRNTEAFF

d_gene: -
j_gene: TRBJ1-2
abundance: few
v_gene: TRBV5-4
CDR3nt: TGTGCCAGCAGCCCAAACAGGGAGCCCTATGGCTACACCTTC
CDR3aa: CASSPNREPYGYTF

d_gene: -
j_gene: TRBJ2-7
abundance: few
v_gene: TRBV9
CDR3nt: TGTGCCAGCAGCGTAGACGGACAGCCCTACGAGCAGTACTTC
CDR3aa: CASSVDGQPYEQYF

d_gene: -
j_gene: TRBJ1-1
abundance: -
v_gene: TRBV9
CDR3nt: TGTGCCAGCAGCTACGACAGGAACACTGAAGCTTTCTTT
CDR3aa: CASSYDRNTEAFF

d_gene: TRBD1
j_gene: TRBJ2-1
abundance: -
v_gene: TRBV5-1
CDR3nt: TGCGCCAGCAATCCCGGGACAGCGACATACAATGAGCAGTTCTTC
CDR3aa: CASNPGTATYNEQFF

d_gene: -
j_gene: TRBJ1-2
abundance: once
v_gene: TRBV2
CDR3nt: TGTGCCAGCAGTCGTACAGGAAGCGATGGCTACACCTTC
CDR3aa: CASSRTGSDGYTF

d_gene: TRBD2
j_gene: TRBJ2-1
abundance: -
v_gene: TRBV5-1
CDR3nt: TGCGCCAGCAGCTGGGGCGACCCACGGGGGGGCATCCGCTATGAGCAGTTCTTC
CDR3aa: CASSWGDPRGGIRYEQFF

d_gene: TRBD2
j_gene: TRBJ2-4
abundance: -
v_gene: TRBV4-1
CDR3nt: TGCGCCAGCAGCCCACAACTAGCGGGGGGGGGAAACATTCAGTACTTC
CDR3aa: CASSPQLAGGGNIQYF

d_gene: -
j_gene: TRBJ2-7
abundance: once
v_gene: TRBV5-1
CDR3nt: TGCGCCAGCAGCTTTCAATCAGGGTCCTACGAGCAGTACTTC
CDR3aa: CASSFQSGSYEQYF

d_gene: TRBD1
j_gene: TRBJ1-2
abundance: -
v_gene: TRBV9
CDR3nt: TGTGCCAGCAGCGTAGAGGGACAGGCGACTAACTATGGCTACACCTTC
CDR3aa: CASSVEGQATNYGYTF

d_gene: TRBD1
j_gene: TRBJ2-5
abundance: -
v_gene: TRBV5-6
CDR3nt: TGTGCCAGCAGCAAGCAGGGACAGGGGATCGAGACCCAGTACTTC
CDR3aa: CASSKQGQGIETQYF

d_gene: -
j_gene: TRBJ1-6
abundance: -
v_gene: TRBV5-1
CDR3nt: TGCGCCAGCAGCTTGGAAGCAGGGATTAGTTCACCCCTCCACTTT
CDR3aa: CASSLEAGISSPLHF

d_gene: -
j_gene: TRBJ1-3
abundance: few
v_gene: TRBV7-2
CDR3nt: TGTGCCAGCAGCTTAGTTGTATACTCTGGAAACACCATATATTTT
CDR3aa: CASSLVVYSGNTIYF

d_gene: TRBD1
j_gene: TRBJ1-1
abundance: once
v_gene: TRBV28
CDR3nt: TGTGCCAGCAGTTTAGGACAGGGAACTTTTTTTGGCACTGAAGCTTTCTTT
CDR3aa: CASSLGQGTFFGTEAFF

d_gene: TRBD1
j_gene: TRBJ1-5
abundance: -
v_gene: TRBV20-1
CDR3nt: TGCAGTGCTAGTACGGGACAGTTACCTAATCAGCCCCAGCATTTT
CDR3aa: CSASTGQLPNQPQHF

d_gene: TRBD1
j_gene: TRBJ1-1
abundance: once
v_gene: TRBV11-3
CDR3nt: TGTGCCAGCAGCTCTCCCGGGACAGGGGGACATGAAGCTTTCTTT
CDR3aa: CASSSPGTGGHEAFF

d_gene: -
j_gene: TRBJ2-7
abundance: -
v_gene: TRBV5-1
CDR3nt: TGCGCCAGCAGCTTACCAATCGTAGCCTACGAGCAGTACTTC
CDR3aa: CASSLPIVAYEQYF

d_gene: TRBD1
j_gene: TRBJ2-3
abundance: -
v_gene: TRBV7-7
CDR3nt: TGTGCCAGCAGCTCAGGGACAGGGAGCACAGATACGCAGTATTTT
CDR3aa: CASSSGTGSTDTQYF

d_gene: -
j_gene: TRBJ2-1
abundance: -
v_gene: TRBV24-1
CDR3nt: TGTGCCACCAGTGATTTGCAGGGGAGCTCCTACAATGAGCAGTTCTTC
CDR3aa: CATSDLQGSSYNEQFF

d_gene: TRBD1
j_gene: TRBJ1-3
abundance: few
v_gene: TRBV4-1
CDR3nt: TGCGCCAGCAGCTCACCGGGACAGGGCAACACCATATATTTT
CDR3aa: CASSSPGQGNTIYF

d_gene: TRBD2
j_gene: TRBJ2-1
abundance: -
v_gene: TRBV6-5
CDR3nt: TGTGCCAGCAAGAGGGCGGGGGAGTACAATGAGCAGTTCTTC
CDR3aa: CASKRAGEYNEQFF

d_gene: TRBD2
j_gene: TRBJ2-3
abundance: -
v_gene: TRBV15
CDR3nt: TGTGCCACCAGCCGCCGGGGGGGCCCCACAGATACGCAGTATTTT
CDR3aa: CATSRRGGPTDTQYF

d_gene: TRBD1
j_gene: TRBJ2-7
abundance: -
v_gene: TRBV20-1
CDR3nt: TGCAGTGCTAGTGTTGGGACAGCTCCCTACGAGCAGTACTTC
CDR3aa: CSASVGTAPYEQYF

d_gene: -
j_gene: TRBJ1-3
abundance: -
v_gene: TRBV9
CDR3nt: TGTGCCAGCAGCGGAAGGACAGACCCTGGAAACACCATATATTTT
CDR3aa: CASSGRTDPGNTIYF

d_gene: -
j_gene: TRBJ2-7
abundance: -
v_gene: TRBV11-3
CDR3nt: TGTGCCAGCAGCGTGCAGGGTTCCTCCTACGAGCAGTACTTC
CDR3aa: CASSVQGSSYEQYF

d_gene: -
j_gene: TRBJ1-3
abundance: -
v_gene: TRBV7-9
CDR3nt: TGTGCCAGCAGCTTAGACAGGGTAAAAGGAAACACCATATATTTT
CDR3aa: CASSLDRVKGNTIYF

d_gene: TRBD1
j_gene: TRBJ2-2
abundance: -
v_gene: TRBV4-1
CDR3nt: TGCGCCAGCAGCCAACATGGGACAGGTGGAATGAACGGGGAGCTGTTTTTT
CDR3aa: CASSQHGTGGMNGELFF

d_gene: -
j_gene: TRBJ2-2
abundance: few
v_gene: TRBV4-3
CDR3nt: TGCGCCAGCAGCCACTTCGCAGGGACGAACACCGGGGAGCTGTTTTTT
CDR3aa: CASSHFAGTNTGELFF

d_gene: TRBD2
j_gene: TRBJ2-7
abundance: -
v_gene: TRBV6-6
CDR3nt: TGTGCCAGCAGCCAAACTAGCGCGAGCTCCTACGAGCAGTACTTC
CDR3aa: CASSQTSASSYEQYF